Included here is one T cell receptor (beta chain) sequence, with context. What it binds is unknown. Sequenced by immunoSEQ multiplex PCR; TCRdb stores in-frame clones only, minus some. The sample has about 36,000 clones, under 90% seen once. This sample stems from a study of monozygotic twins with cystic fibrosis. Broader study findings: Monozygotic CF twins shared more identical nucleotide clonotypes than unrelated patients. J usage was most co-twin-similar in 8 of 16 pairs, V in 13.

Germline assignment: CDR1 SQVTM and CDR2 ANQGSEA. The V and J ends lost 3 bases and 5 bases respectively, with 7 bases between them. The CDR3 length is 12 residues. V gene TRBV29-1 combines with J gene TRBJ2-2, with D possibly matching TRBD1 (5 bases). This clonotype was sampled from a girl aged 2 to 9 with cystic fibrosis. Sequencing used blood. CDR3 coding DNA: TGCAGCGTTGATTCAGGGACCGGGGAGCTGTTTTTT. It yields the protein CSVDSGTGELFF.